This record looks at one T cell receptor (beta chain) sequence and its context. Patients in Seattle were enrolled during active infection, then followed longitudinally. In the authors' workflow: Estimation of nucleated cell counts was performed using reference gene primer amplification. Libraries were prepared by immunoSEQ multiplex PCR; TCRdb keeps only in-frame clonotypes and omits some of them. V and J calls and clone size are given by that table; D and trimming were obtained from the DNA. The table lists roughly 150,000 clones, roughly 88% of them singletons, with around 5% in the top ten. These data originate in a study of blood T cell repertoires in COVID-19. The germline V gene encodes CDR1 LGHNA and CDR2 YNFKEQ. The CDR3 totals 16 residues. The germline V and J ends were trimmed by 1 base and 3 bases, with 13 bases remaining between them.

Sequenced material: peripheral blood. This TCR was sampled from a man aged 18-30 years with COVID-19, enrolled during active disease. The chain links TRBV4-2 to TRBJ1-3; D unresolved. The CDR3: CASSQGGLRGGNTIYF. The DNA for the CDR3 is TGTGCCAGCAGCCAAGGGGGTCTCCGGGGTGGAAACACCATATATTTT.